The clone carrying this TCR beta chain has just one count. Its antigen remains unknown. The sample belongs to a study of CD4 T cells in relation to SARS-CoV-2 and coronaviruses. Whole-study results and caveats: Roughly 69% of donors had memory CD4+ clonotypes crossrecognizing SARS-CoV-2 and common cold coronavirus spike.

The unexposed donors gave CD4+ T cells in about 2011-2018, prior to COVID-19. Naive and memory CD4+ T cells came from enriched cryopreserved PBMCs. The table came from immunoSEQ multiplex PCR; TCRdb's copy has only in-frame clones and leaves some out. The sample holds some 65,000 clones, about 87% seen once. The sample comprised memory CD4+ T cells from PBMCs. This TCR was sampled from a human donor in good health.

The CDR3, as DNA: TGTGCCAGCAGTGAAGATCTACAGCAAGAGACCCAGTACTTC. Residues: CASSEDLQQETQYF. The rearrangement uses TRBV6-1 and TRBJ2-5; no clear D gene. The CDR3 is made up of 14 amino acids. Per the germline V gene, CDR1 is MNHNS and CDR2 is SASEGT. V was trimmed by 1 base and J by 2 bases, leaving 8 bases between them.